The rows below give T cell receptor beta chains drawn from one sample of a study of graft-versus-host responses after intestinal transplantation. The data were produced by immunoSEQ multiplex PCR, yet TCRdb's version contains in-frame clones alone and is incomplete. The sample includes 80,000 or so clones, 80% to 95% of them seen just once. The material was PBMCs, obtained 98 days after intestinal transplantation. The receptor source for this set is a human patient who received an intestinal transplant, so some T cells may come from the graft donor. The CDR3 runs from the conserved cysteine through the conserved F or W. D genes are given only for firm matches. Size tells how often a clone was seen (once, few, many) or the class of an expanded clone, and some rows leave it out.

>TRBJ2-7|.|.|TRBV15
TGTGCCACCAACAGCAGGGGGGCTGAGTACGAGCAGTACTTC
CATNSRGAEYEQYF
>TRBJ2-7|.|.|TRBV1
TGCACCAGCAGCCAAGATGGGGCCCGGACTAGCGACTCCTACGAGCAGTACTTC
CTSSQDGARTSDSYEQYF
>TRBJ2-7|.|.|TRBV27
TGTGCCAGCAGTTTAGGTCCCAGGGCCTACGAGCAGTACTTC
CASSLGPRAYEQYF
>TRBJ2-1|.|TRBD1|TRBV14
TGTGCCAGCAGCCAAGGGACAGGGTACAATGAGCAGTTCTTC
CASSQGTGYNEQFF
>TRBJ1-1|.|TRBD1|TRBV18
TGTGCCAGCTCACCACGGACAGGGGGGGAGTACACTGAAGCTTTCTTT
CASSPRTGGEYTEAFF
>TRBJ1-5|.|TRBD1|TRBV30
TGTGCCTGGAGGACAGGGGACCAGCCCCAGCATTTT
CAWRTGDQPQHF
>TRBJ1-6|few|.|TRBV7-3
TGTGCCAGCATTCCTACTTCACCCCTCCACTTT
CASIPTSPLHF
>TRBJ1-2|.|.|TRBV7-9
TGTGCCAGCAGCTTAGCGGAGGCAGCTAACTATGGCTACACCTTC
CASSLAEAANYGYTF
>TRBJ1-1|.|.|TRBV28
TGTGCCAGCAGTCCCGGGACCTCCTCTTCCCCGAACACTGAAGCTTTCTTT
CASSPGTSSSPNTEAFF
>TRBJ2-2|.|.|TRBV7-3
TGTGCCAGCAGCTTCAACTTTCTCACCGGGGAGCTGTTTTTT
CASSFNFLTGELFF
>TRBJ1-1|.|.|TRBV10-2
TGCGCCAGCAGTGATAACGACCTGAACACTGAAGCTTTCTTT
CASSDNDLNTEAFF
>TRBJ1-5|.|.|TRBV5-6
TGTGCCAGCAGCTTAGGGCAGGACAATCAGCCCCAGCATTTT
CASSLGQDNQPQHF
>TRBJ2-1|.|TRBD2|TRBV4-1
TGCGCCAGCAGCCAAGATGAGGCTAGCGGGAGCTCCTACAATGAGCAGTTCTTC
CASSQDEASGSSYNEQFF
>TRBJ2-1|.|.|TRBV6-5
TGTGCCAGCAGTTACGGGCGGACTCCCCCTAATGAGCAGTTCTTC
CASSYGRTPPNEQFF
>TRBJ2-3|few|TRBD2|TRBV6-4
TGTGCCAGCAGTGACTCTAGCGGGGCAGATACGCAGTATTTT
CASSDSSGADTQYF
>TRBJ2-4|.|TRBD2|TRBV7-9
TGTGCCAGCAGCTTAGGACTAGCGATGGCCGGGGGGTCCAAAAACATTCAGTACTTC
CASSLGLAMAGGSKNIQYF
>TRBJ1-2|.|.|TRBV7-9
TGTGCCAGCAGCCGCGAGTGGGGGGGCGACTATGGCTACACCTTC
CASSREWGGDYGYTF
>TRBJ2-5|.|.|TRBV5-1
TGCGCCAGCAGCGCGGCATCGTTCCAAGAGACCCAGTACTTC
CASSAASFQETQYF
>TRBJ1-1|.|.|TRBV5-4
TGTGCCAGCAGTTGGGGGGGTCGGGCCCTTGAAGCTTTCTTT
CASSWGGRALEAFF
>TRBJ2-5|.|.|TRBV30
TGTGCCTGGAGGACGGGGCAGGTGCGAGAGACCCAGTACTTC
CAWRTGQVRETQYF
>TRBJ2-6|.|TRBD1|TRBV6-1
TGTGCCAGCAGTGATGACAGGGGAGTGAAGGGGGCCAACGTCCTGACTTTC
CASSDDRGVKGANVLTF
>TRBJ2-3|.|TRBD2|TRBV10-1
TGCGCCAGCAGTGAGTCTAGCGGGAGCACGGATACGCAGTATTTT
CASSESSGSTDTQYF
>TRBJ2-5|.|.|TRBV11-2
TGTGCCAGCAGCTTATCGGGTGCGGGGCAAGAGACCCAGTACTTC
CASSLSGAGQETQYF
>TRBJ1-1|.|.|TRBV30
TGTGCCTGGAGTCTACCACACAGTGAAGCTTTCTTT
CAWSLPHSEAFF
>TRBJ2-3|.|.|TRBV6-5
TGTGCCAGCAGTTACGGCGGACAGGATACGCAGTATTTT
CASSYGGQDTQYF
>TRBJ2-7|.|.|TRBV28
TGTGCCAGCAGTTTTCCGGGACGTAGAACCTACGAGCAGTACTTC
CASSFPGRRTYEQYF
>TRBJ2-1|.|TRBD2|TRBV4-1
TGCGCCAGCAGCCAAGGGGCACTAGCGGGCGCCTACAATGAGCAGTTCTTC
CASSQGALAGAYNEQFF
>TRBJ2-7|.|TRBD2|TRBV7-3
TGTGCCAGCAGCCCGGCAGCGGGAGGTGCCTACGAGCAGTACTTC
CASSPAAGGAYEQYF
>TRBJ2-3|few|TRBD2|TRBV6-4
TGTGCCAGCAGCCCCGGGACTAGCGAAACAGATACGCAGTATTTT
CASSPGTSETDTQYF
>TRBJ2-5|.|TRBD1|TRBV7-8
TGTGCCAGCAGCTTTGTACAGGGGACAGAGACCCAGTACTTC
CASSFVQGTETQYF
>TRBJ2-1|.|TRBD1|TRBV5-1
TGCGCCAGCAGCTTGGGAACTAGAGACAGGGACGCCAATGAGCAGTTCTTC
CASSLGTRDRDANEQFF
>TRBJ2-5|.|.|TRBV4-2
TGTGCCAGCAGCCAAGGGAGGCCGCCTTGGGAGACCCAGTACTTC
CASSQGRPPWETQYF
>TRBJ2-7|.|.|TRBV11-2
TGTGCCAGCAGCTTGGGACACGTTTCCTACGAGCAGTACTTC
CASSLGHVSYEQYF
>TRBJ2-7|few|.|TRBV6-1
TGTGCCAGCAGTGCAGCATACGAGCAGTACTTC
CASSAAYEQYF
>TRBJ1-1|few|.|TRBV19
TGTGCCAGTAGTATGACCAGAAACACTGAAGCTTTCTTT
CASSMTRNTEAFF
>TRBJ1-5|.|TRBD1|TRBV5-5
TGTGCCAGCAGCTCGGGACAGGTAAATCAGCCCCAGCATTTT
CASSSGQVNQPQHF
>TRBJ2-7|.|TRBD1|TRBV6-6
TGTGCCAGCACCCTTGGACAGGGGGGACCCTACGAGCAGTACTTC
CASTLGQGGPYEQYF
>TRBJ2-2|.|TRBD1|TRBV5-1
TGCGCCAGCAGCTTCGCAGGGGGAAGCGGGGAGCTGTTTTTT
CASSFAGGSGELFF
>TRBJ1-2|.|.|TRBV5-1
TGCGCCAGCAGCTTGTTAAAGCCTGGCAGGGATTTCTATGGCTACACCTTC
CASSLLKPGRDFYGYTF
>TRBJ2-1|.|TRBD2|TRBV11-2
TGTGCCAGCAGCTCGGGACTAGCGGGGTACAATGAGCAGTTCTTC
CASSSGLAGYNEQFF
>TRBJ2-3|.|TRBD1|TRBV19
TGTGCCAGTAGTATAGATCGGACAGGTTTTAGCACAGATACGCAGTATTTT
CASSIDRTGFSTDTQYF
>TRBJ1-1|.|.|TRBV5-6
TGTGCCAGCAGCTTCGCGGGGACGGGAGACACTGAAGCTTTCTTT
CASSFAGTGDTEAFF
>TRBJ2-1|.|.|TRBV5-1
TGCGCCAGCAGCTTGGGTCAGACCTACAATGAGCAGTTCTTC
CASSLGQTYNEQFF
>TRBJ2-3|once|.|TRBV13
TGTGCCAGCAGCGTCAGAACTTATACAGATACGCAGTATTTT
CASSVRTYTDTQYF
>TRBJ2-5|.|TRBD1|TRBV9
TGTGCCAGCAGCGTAGGTGGGACAGGGGAAGAGACCCAGTACTTC
CASSVGGTGEETQYF
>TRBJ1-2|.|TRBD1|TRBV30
TGTGCCTGGAGTTCTACGGGACAGCACTATGGCTACACCTTC
CAWSSTGQHYGYTF
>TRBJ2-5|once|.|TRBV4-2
TGTGCCAGCAGCCAAGATGGCCGGGACTCCACGACCCAGTACTTC
CASSQDGRDSTTQYF
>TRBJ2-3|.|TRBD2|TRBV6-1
TGTGCCAGCAGTGAAGCCGGACTAGCGGGTGACACAGATACGCAGTATTTT
CASSEAGLAGDTDTQYF
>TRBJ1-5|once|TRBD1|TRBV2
TGTGCCAGCAGTGACCCAGGAGGGGGCAGGGGTAAGAGGAATCAGCCCCAGCATTTT
CASSDPGGGRGKRNQPQHF
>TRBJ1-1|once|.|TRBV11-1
TGTGCCAGCAGGGCTAGAAGGACGGACACTGAAGCTTTCTTT
CASRARRTDTEAFF